This T cell receptor beta chain was recovered during a study of T cells in narcolepsy. Assay: immunoSEQ multiplex PCR; the TCRdb copy retains only in-frame clones and omits some. The sample holds some 15,000 clones, around 86% seen once. The table lists this clone with a few counts. Its antigen remains unknown. Study-level results: Some memory CD4+ repertoires had no autoreactive clone sequences.

This TCR was recovered from a human donor in good health. Sequenced: memory (CD45RA-) CD4+ T cells from blood.

The CDR3 sequence: CASSPGPQRGGYTF. CDR3 bases: TGTGCCAGCAGCCCAGGACCGCAGAGGGGAGGCTACACCTTC. The chain links TRBV7-2 to TRBJ1-2; D possibly corresponds to TRBD1 (5 bases). The length of the CDR3 is 14 residues. In germline, CDR1 is SGHTA, CDR2 FQGNSA. Trimming stripped 5 bases from V and 8 bases from J, with 18 bases between.